This TCR beta chain was profiled in a study of blood T cell repertoires in COVID-19 (dated by TCRdb to the early 2020s). Context from the whole study: The collaborator samples originated in the United States, Italy and Spain and spanned the acute and convalescent phases of COVID-19. The prospective study material was composed of cDNA or gDNA derived from T cells, B-cell-depleted T cells, or PBMCs. Samples came from the ongoing ImmuneRACE study (first 160 participants) plus 1,254 subjects from 6 global collaborators. Where HLA class I and class II types were available, the types were taken from metadata supplied by the sample provider, not from assay-based typing. A freely available public database, intended as a resource for researchers studying the immune response to SARS-CoV-2, is where the repertoires were released. Sample metadata almost always included a de-identified subject ID, COVID-19 status, age in years and sex. The dataset comprised deeply sampled blood TCRbeta repertoires from subjects exposed to, actively infected with, or recovered from COVID-19.

Of note for this clone: It lacks a known antigen. Per-base quality was not reported, and no clone a single base away is much larger than it.

Participants in the prospective study were enrolled through a virtual design, were aged roughly 18 to 100 years, and lived in roughly 24 United States geographic areas. In the prospective study, participants were assigned to cohorts based on the clinical history participants reported in a screening survey and a study questionnaire. For ImmuneRACE Cohort 3, a participant was defined as recovered based on two consecutive negative NP/OP PCR tests, clearance by a healthcare professional, or resolution of symptoms. Each participant in the prospective study had whole blood, serum and a nasopharyngeal or oropharyngeal swab collected by mobile phlebotomists. Participants in the prospective study had the option to provide additional blood draws and questionnaires over a roughly 2-month period. Before DNA extraction, blood samples from the prospective study were shipped at room temperature or frozen. The CDR1 and CDR2 encoded by the germline V gene are SNHLY and FYNNEI. Clipping removes 7 bases from V and 5 bases from J, with 14 as the unmatched junction base count. The CDR3 starts with the cysteine, ends with the phenylalanine, and has 16 residues. Only the CDR3 portion is preserved as DNA: 48 bases, with reading frame beginning at the first base.

TCRbeta CDR3 regions were amplified from genomic DNA using the immunoSEQ Assay, a bias-controlled multiplex PCR. As for the authors' bioinformatics: The number of nucleated cells in each sample was estimated from the amplification of reference gene primers within the assay. Sequence reads were collapsed and filtered to measure the absolute abundance of every unique TCRbeta CDR3 rearrangement. For each sample, productive Simpson clonality was calculated as the square root of Simpson's diversity index over productive rearrangements. The table was pulled from immuneACCESS by TCRdb, which kept in-frame rearrangements only. Such tables lose some clones; where checked, under half of the loss comes from unresolved V genes, and the rest has no known cause. V and J calls plus clone size are reproduced from that table; the DNA served to infer D and trimming. The table for this sample lists 140,000 to 150,000 clones; around 87% of them were counted only once. 11% of the sample goes to the ten largest clones.

What the authors observed across the whole study: The quantity of clinical and demographic metadata differed by source and by participant and was supplied without curation.

Sequencing used PBMCs or T cells enriched from blood (not recorded which). The source of this sequence is a man aged 60 to 75 who had recovered from COVID-19. The rearranged chain carries TRBV2 and TRBJ2-3, and 8 junctional nucleotides match TRBD2. The nucleotide sequence reads TGTGCCAGCAAGAACCCCCAGCGGGAGTCGGGAGATACGCAGTATTTT. Its coded protein is CASKNPQRESGDTQYF.